Here is one T cell receptor (beta chain) with its context. The sample originates from a study of technical replicates of blood from a few donors. Here immunoSEQ multiplex PCR was the method, and the copy in TCRdb shows in-frame clones only, minus some. The sample records about 97,000 clones, about 95% being singletons. CDR1 LGHNA and CDR2 YNFKEQ come from the germline V gene. V was trimmed by 0 bases and J by 0 bases, leaving 5 bases between them. The CDR3 consists of 14 residues. This chain links TRBV4-2 with TRBJ1-1; D not certain. The TCR was taken from a human donor in good health. Sample: T cells isolated from PBMCs. CDR3 bases: TGTGCCAGCAGCCAAGACGGGGTGAACACTGAAGCTTTCTTT. Its protein product is CASSQDGVNTEAFF.